This T cell receptor beta chain was observed in a study of T-cell reconstitution after alpha-beta-depleted transplantation in children. This clonotype showed up just a few times. Library preparation (for TCRbeta) was performed with unique molecular identifiers. MiXCR, run by TCRdb on the PCR reads, gives a single entry per CDR3 protein. The sample contains more than 200,000 distinct CDR3 sequences, 9% to 10% of which appear only once. The CDR3 is 15 residues long. In germline, CDR1 is SGHRS, CDR2 YFSETQ. The ends were cut back, 1 base at V and 0 bases at J, with 11 bases in the middle. The clonotype comes from a human donor who donated a stem cell graft to a child with SCID. The specimen was PBMCs from the stem cell graft donor, collected from the stem cell graft. This chain links TRBV5-1 with TRBJ2-7; the D gene is possibly TRBD2 (5 bases). In DNA form, the CDR3 reads TGCGCCAGCAGCTTGATAGCGACTTCCTCCTACGAGCAGTACTTC. It encodes CASSLIATSSYEQYF.